This T cell receptor (beta chain) was sequenced in a study of OX40 agonist ivuxolimab in advanced cancers. Across the study: The treatment was a fully human IgG2 OX40 agonist, ivuxolimab. Notes on the study in general: The CD4+ and CD8+ T cells in the blood had expanded clonally by week 6 at 0.1 to 3.0 mg/kg.

A word on this clone: The antigen is not known.

Method: immunoSEQ multiplex PCR; TCRdb's copy keeps in-frame clones and lacks some. The table records some 51,000 clones, 75% to 90% of them present only once. V lost 4 bases to trimming and J lost 6 bases, with 10 bases between them. The germline V gene has CDR1 MNHEY and CDR2 SMNVEV (reference sequence). This CDR3 region has 13 residues. No patient had autoimmune disease or received systemic immunosuppression. Cycle 7 day 1, cycle 4 day 1, and baseline were the timepoints at which blood was sampled. The sample here was CD4+ or CD8+ T cells sorted from blood, taken in a trial of the OX40 agonist ivuxolimab. The J gene is TRBJ1-5, the V gene TRBV27; D unclear. The TCR sequence derives from an adult with an advanced solid tumor such as melanoma, head and neck, liver or kidney cancer. CDR3: CASSSEGAQPQHF. The CDR3 region has the DNA TGTGCCAGCAGTTCGGAAGGTGCTCAGCCCCAGCATTTT.